The clone carrying this TCR beta chain was picked up one time. The antigen is unknown. The germline V and J ends were trimmed by 6 bases and 6 bases, with 11 bases remaining between them. CDR1 is MNHNY, CDR2 SVGAGI, per germline (reference sequence). The CDR3 runs to 12 residues. The sample comes from a study of cytomegalovirus exposure and HLA in healthy donors. Study-level points and caveats: Later on, a genetic analysis was performed. It linked a missense variant in DCLRE1C with V- and J-gene trimming of TCR beta.

In the PCR, 60 Vbeta and 13 Jbeta primers were used. Sequenced by immunoSEQ multiplex PCR; TCRdb stores in-frame clones only, minus some. Counted here are around 150,000 clones, approximately 79% occurring once; the ten biggest clones make up roughly 2%. The receptor was derived from a human donor in good health. What was sequenced was PBMCs. This chain connects TRBV6-6 to TRBJ1-2, with unresolved D. The CDR3 sequence: CASSGGGDGYTF. CDR3 in DNA: TGTGCCAGCAGCGGCGGCGGCGATGGCTACACCTTC.